This TCR beta chain was sequenced during a study of cytomegalovirus exposure and HLA in healthy donors. V lost 6 bases, J lost 6 bases, and 11 bases stayed unmatched. Per germline, CDR1 MDHEN and CDR2 SYDVKM. This CDR3 has 15 amino acids. Concerning this clone: Its antigen is unidentified.

PCR involved 60 Vbeta and 13 Jbeta primers. Sequencing used immunoSEQ multiplex PCR; TCRdb keeps in-frame clones, though not all of them. The sample holds about 150,000 clones, over 70% seen once. Study results and caveats: Researchers reported in a later analysis that a missense DCLRE1C variant was tied to TCR beta V- and J-gene trimming.

The source material was PBMCs. This sequence originates from a male donor in good health and CMV-seronegative. This chain joins TRBV28 and TRBJ1-1; 9 bases are shared with TRBD1. The CDR3 region has the DNA TGTGCCAGCAGCCCTTTCCCGGGACAGGGCGCTGAAGCTTTCTTT. Translation gives CASSPFPGQGAEAFF. Looking up the rest from reference TRBV28 and TRBJ1-1 gives the full variable domain: DVKVTQSSRYLVKRTGEKVFLECVQDMDHENMFWYRQDPGLGLRLIYFSYDVKMKEKGDIPEGYSVSREKKERFSLILESASTNQTSMYLCASSPFPGQGAEAFFGQGTRLTVV.